The 4 T cell receptor beta chains below were found in one sample sequenced in a study of shared clonotypes between healthy human individuals. Naive CD8 cells lacked CD45RO, underwent positive selection for CCR7 and left out terminally differentiated effector memory CD45RA+ cells. Repertoires were generated with immunoSEQ multiplex PCR, while TCRdb's copy carries only in-frame clones and drops some. Here the sample spans some 800,000 clones, 80% to 95% being singletons. Material: naive CD8+ T cells sorted from blood. These TCRs come from a man aged 30 to 45 in good health.

Comments on this clone: Other nucleotide sequences from this sample produce the same CDR3. J is TRBJ2-7 and V is TRBV28; TRBD1 agrees at 9 bases. This CDR3 has 14 residues. V lost 4 bases to trimming and J lost 2 bases; unmatched junction nucleotides: 3. Looked up from germline, CDR1 is MDHEN and CDR2 is SYDVKM. The CDR3 sequence: CASSSGQGTYEQYF. The DNA of the CDR3 is TGTGCCAGCAGTTCGGGACAGGGAACCTACGAGCAGTACTTC.

This clone has more than one count but fewer than ten. The same CDR3 can be traced to other DNA sequences in this sample. The V and J genes are TRBV30 and TRBJ2-7; D may be TRBD2 (6 bases). Germline V lookup: CDR1 GTSNPN, CDR2 SVGIG (reference sequence). The CDR3 extends over 13 amino acids. The germline V and J ends were trimmed by 0 bases and 1 base, with 7 bases remaining between them. CDR3 DNA: TGTGCCTGGAGTGTGGGAGGATCCTACGAGCAGTACTTC. This translates into CAWSVGGSYEQYF.

This chain joins TRBV15 and TRBJ2-3; 7 bases are a match to TRBD2. This CDR3 comprises 16 residues. Germline V gene lookup returns CDR1 LNHNV and CDR2 YYDKDF (reference sequence). V lost 4 bases, J lost 4 bases, and 11 bases stayed unmatched. This chain's CDR3 is CATSKAGVFVADTQYF. The CDR3 region has the DNA TGTGCCACCAGCAAGGCGGGAGTCTTTGTCGCAGATACGCAGTATTTT.

This chain joins TRBV15 and TRBJ1-4; D gene ambiguous. The V end lost 1 base, the J end lost 0 bases, and 3 bases lay between the germline ends. Per the germline V gene, CDR1 is LNHNV and CDR2 is YYDKDF (reference sequence). This CDR3 is built from 14 residues. The CDR3 spells CATSRVATNEKLFF. For the CDR3, the DNA is TGTGCCACCAGCAGAGTTGCAACTAATGAAAAACTGTTTTTT.